The T cell receptor (beta chain) under discussion was sequenced for a study of type 1 regulatory T cells. Across the whole study: T-allo10 is an in vitro-generated, Tr1-enriched CD4 T cell product specific for alloantigen.

About this clonotype: Its target is unknown.

CDR1 is MNHEY and CDR2 is SMNVEV in the germline V gene (reference sequence). J was trimmed by 3 bases and V by 2 bases; bases with no gene match: 4. This CDR3 has 15 residues. Regarding the study as a whole: Type 1 regulatory T cells had a more restricted TCR repertoire than non-type 1 regulatory T cells.

MiXCR, run by TCRdb on the reads, gives a single entry per CDR3 protein. The sample shows roughly 62,000 distinct CDR3 sequences, roughly 60% of them seen only once. The TCR was taken from a human donor in good health. V gene TRBV27 combines with J gene TRBJ2-5; 9 nucleotides line up with TRBD1. The sample comprised cultured non-Tr1 T cells, either the whole culture or a sorted T cell fraction (not recorded which). CDR3 region: CASSLNRGREETQYF. Written as DNA, the CDR3 is TGTGCCAGCAGTTTAAACAGGGGGCGAGAAGAGACCCAGTACTTC.